Sequencing of this T cell receptor beta chain was carried out in a study of T cell repertoires in cytomegalovirus infection. Turning to the study itself: From public TCR beta signatures came an indication of both CMV infection and matching HLA type.

This clonotype was detected only a few times. Its antigen remains unknown. Trimming left V 1 base short and J 2 bases short, with 7 bases between. Germline CDR1 reads SGHTA; CDR2 reads FQGNSA. This CDR3 is built from 14 residues. Broader study findings: Public TCR beta family frequency separated CMV-and-HLA carriers, including in an independent cohort.

Each CDR3 protein gets one entry after TCRdb re-called the reads with MiXCR. Among 50,000 to 65,000 distinct CDR3 sequences listed, around 20% were seen once. This specimen consisted of CD8+ T cells from cultured PBMCs, obtained from culture after CMV antigen stimulation. V gene TRBV7-2 combines with J gene TRBJ2-3, with D unresolved. This TCR was sampled from a human donor in good health (CMV status not recorded). Some clones in this sample may be carry-over from other donors' samples. CDR3 in DNA: TGTGCCAGCAGCTTAGGGGGAACCACAGATACGCAGTATTTT. Protein product: CASSLGGTTDTQYF.